These 3 T cell receptor beta chains were all obtained from the same sample, sequenced in a study of CXCR3-negative and CXCR3-positive naive CD8 T cells. TRB cDNA was prepared as libraries by UMI-labeled 5' RACE. TCRdb reworked the 5' RACE reads into one entry per CDR3 protein, no DNA. In all, the sample yields tens of thousands of distinct CDR3 sequences. Their target antigens are unknown. Findings and caveats of the study: For CXCR3-positive naive cells, TRB CDR3s were more hydrophobic than those of CXCR3-negative naive cells.

Sequenced: naive CXCR3+ CD8+ T cells from blood. The subset here: CD45RO-CCR7+CD27+CD95- naive CD8+ T cells expressing CXCR3 (TNR3+). All receptors come from a human donor in good health. Some clones in this sample may be carry-over from other donors' samples.

The rearrangement links TRBV18 to TRBJ2-3; TCRdb gives TRBD2 as the D gene, but with no DNA this cannot be confirmed. The CDR3 spans 16 residues. Germline lookup yields CDR1 KGHSH and CDR2 LQKENI. The CDR3 here is CASSPPSSGSVHTQYF. The full variable domain, completed using reference TRBV18 and TRBJ2-3, is NAGVMQNPRHLVRRRGQEARLRCSPMKGHSHVYWYRQLPEEGLKFMVYLQKENIIDESGMPKERFSAEFPKEGPSILRIQQVVRGDSAAYFCASSPPSSGSVHTQYFGPGTRLTVL.

This chain joins TRBV2 and TRBJ1-1. The germline CDR1 and CDR2 sequences are SNHLY and FYNNEI. The CDR3 has 12 amino acids. The CDR3: CASSEVRAEAFF.

CDR3 sequence: CATTQDRGFSNGYTF. The chain joins TRBV12-3 or TRBV12-4 to TRBJ1-2; TCRdb indicates TRBD1, and absent DNA this call remains unverified. CDR3 length equals 15 residues.